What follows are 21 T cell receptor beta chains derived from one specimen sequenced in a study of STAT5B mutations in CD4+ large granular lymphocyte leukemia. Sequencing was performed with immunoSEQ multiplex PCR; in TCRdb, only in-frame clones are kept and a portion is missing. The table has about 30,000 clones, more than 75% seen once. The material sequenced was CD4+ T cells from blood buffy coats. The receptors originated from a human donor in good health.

This CDR3 is CASSALGGGANTGELFF. In nucleotides, the CDR3 is TGTGCCAGCAGTGCTTTAGGGGGGGGCGCGAACACCGGGGAGCTGTTTTTT. This chain connects TRBV6-1 to TRBJ2-2, with a possible D match to TRBD2 (7 bases). Trimming stripped 4 bases from V and 0 bases from J, with 15 bases between. CDR3 length: 17 residues. From germline, CDR1 is MNHNS and CDR2 SASEGT.

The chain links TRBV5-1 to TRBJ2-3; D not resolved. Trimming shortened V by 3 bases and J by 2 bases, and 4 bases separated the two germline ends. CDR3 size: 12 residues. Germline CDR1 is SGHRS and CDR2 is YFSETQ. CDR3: CASSWTTDTQYF. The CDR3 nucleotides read TGCGCCAGCAGCTGGACCACAGATACGCAGTATTTT.

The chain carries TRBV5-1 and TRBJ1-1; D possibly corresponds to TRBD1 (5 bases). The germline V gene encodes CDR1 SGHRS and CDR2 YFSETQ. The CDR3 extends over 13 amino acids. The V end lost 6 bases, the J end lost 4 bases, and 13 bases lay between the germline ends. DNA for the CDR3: TGCGCCAGCAAAGGCAGGGAGGGCACTGAAGCTTTCTTT. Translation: CASKGREGTEAFF.

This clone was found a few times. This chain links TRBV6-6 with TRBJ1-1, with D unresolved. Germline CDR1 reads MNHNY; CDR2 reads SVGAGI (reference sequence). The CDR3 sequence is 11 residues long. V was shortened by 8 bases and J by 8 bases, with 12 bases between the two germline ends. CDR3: CASSERLEAFF. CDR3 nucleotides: TGTGCCAGCTCGGAACGGCTGGAAGCTTTCTTT.

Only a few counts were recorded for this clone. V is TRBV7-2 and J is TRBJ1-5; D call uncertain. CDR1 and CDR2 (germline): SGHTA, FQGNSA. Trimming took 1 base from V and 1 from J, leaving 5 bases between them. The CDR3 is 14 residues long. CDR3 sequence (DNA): TGTGCCAGCAGCTTAGATACCAGCAATCAGCCCCAGCATTTT. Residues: CASSLDTSNQPQHF.

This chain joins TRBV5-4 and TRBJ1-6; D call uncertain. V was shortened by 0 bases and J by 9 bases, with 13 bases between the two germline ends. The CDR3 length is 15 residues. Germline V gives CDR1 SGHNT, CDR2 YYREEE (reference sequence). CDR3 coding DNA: TGTGCCAGCAGCTTGGAAGCAGGAGAATTTTCACCCCTCCACTTT. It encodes CASSLEAGEFSPLHF.

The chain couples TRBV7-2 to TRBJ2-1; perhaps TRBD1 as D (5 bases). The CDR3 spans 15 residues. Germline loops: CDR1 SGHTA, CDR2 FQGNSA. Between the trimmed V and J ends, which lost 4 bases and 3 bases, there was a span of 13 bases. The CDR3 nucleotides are TGTGCCAGCAGCTCGAAAGGGGCCCTCTACAATGAGCAGTTCTTC. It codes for CASSSKGALYNEQFF.

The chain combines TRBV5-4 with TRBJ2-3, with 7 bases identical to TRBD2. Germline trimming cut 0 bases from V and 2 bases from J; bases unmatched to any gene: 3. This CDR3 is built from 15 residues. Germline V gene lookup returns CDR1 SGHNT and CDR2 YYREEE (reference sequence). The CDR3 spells CASSLGGGYTDTQYF. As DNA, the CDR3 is TGTGCCAGCAGCTTGGGGGGAGGGTACACAGATACGCAGTATTTT. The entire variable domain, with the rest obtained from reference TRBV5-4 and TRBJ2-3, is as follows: ETGVTQSPTHLIKTRGQQVTLRCSSQSGHNTVSWYQQALGQGPQFIFQYYREEENGRGNFPPRFSGLQFPNYSSELNVNALELDDSALYLCASSLGGGYTDTQYFGPGTRLTVL.

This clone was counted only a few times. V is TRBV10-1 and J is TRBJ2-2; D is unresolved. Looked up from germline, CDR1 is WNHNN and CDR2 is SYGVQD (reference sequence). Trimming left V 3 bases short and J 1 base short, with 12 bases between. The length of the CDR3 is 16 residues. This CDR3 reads CASSDGPYLNTGELFF. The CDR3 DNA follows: TGCGCCAGCAGTGACGGCCCATACCTGAACACCGGGGAGCTGTTTTTT.

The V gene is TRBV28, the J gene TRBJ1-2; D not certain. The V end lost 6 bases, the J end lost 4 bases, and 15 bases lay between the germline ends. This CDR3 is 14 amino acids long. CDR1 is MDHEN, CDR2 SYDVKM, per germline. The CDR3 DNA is TGTGCCAGCAGGCCAAATGTGAGGCTCTATGGCTACACCTTC. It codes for CASRPNVRLYGYTF.

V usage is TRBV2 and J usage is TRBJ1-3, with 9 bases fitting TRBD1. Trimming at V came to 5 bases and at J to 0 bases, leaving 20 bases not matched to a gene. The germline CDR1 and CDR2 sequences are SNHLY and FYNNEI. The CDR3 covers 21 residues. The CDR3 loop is CASSTQTRDRVALSSGNTIYF. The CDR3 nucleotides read TGTGCCAGCAGTACTCAAACTCGGGACAGGGTAGCCTTAAGCTCTGGAAACACCATATATTTT.

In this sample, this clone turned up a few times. CDR3 amino acids: CASSPPMRDEQFF. CDR3 bases: TGTGCCAGCAGCCCGCCTATGAGGGATGAGCAGTTCTTC. This chain connects TRBV7-2 to TRBJ2-1; D is perhaps TRBD2 (5 bases). The CDR3 spans 13 residues. The V gene lost 5 bases and the J gene lost 8 bases, with 13 bases spanning the gap. Germline-derived CDR1 and CDR2 are SGHTA and FQGNSA.

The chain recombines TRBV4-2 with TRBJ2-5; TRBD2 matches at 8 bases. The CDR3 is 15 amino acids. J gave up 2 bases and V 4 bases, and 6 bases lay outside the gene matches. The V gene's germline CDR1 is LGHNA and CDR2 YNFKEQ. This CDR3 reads CASSPRAGGQETQYF. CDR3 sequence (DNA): TGTGCCAGCAGCCCCAGGGCGGGGGGACAAGAGACCCAGTACTTC.

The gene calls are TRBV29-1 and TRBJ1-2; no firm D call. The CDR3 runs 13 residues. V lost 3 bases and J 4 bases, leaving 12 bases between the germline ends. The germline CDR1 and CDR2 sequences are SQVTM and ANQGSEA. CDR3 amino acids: CSVDGQDFYGYTF. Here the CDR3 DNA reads TGCAGCGTTGATGGTCAGGATTTCTATGGCTACACCTTC.

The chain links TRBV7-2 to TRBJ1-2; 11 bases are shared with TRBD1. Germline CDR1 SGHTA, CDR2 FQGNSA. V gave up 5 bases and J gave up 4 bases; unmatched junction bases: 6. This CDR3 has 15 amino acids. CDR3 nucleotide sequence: TGTGCCAGCAGCCGATGGACAGGGGGCGTCTATGGCTACACCTTC. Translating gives CASSRWTGGVYGYTF.

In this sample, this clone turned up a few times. CDR3: CASSFGEAHTGELFF. The CDR3 bases are TGCGCCAGCAGCTTCGGGGAGGCGCACACCGGGGAGCTGTTTTTT. V gene TRBV5-1 combines with J gene TRBJ2-2; possible D gene TRBD2, 6 bases. This CDR3 contains 15 residues. Germline V gene data show CDR1 as SGHRS and CDR2 as YFSETQ. V was cut by 2 bases and J by 3 bases, with 11 bases left in between.

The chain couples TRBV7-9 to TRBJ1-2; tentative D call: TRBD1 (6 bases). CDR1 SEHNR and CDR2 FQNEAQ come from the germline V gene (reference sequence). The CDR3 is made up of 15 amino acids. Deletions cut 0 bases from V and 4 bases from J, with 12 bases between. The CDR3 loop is CASSLADRYSYGYTF. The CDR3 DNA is TGTGCCAGCAGCTTAGCAGACAGGTATAGCTATGGCTACACCTTC.

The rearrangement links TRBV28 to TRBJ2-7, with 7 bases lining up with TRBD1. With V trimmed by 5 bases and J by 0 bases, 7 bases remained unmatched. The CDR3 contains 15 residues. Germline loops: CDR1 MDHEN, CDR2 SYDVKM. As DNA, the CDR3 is TGTGCCAGCAGTCAGACAGGGCCGAGCTCCTACGAGCAGTACTTC. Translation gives CASSQTGPSSYEQYF.

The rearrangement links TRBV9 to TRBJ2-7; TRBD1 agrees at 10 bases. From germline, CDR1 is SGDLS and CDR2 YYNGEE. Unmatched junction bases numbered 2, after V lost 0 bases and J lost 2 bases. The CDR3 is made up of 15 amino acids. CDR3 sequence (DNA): TGTGCCAGCAGCGTAGGGGGGACAGGGGCCTACGAGCAGTACTTC. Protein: CASSVGGTGAYEQYF. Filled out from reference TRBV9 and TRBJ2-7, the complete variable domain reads DSGVTQTPKHLITATGQRVTLRCSPRSGDLSVYWYQQSLDQGLQFLIQYYNGEERAKGNILERFSAQQFPDLHSELNLSSLELGDSALYFCASSVGGTGAYEQYFGPGTRLTVT.

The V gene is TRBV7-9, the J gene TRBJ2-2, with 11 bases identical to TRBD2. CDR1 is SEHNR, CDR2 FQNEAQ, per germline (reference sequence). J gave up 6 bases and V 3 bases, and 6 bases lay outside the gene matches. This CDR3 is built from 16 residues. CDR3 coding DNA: TGTGCCAGCAGCTTGGATAGCGGGAGGGCCGCCGGGGAGCTGTTTTTT. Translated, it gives CASSLDSGRAAGELFF.

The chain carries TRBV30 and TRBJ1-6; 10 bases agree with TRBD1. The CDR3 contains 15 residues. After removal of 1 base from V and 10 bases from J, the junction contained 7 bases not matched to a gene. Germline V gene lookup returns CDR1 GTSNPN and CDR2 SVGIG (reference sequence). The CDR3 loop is CAWSGQGAIKSPLHF. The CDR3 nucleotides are TGTGCCTGGAGTGGACAGGGGGCAATTAAGTCACCCCTCCACTTT. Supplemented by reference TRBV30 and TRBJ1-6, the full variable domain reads SQTIHQWPATLVQPVGSPLSLECTVEGTSNPNLYWYRQAAGRGLQLLFYSVGIGQISSEVPQNLSASRPQDRQFILSSKKLLLSDSGFYLCAWSGQGAIKSPLHFGNGTRLTVT.